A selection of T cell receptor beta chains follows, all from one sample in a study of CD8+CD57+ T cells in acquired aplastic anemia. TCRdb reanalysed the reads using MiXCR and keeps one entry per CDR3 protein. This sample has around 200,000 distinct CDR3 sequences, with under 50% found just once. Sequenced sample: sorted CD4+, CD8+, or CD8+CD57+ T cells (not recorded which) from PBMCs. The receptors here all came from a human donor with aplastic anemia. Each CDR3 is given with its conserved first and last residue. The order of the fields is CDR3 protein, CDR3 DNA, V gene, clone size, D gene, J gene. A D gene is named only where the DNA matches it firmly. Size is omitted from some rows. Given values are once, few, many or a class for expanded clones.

cdr3_aa: CSARPEGNQPQHF; cdr3_nt: TGCAGTGCTAGACCTGAAGGGAATCAGCCCCAGCATTTT; v_call: TRBV20-1; clone_size: -; d_call: -; j_call: TRBJ1-5
cdr3_aa: CASSLSGVNYGYTF; cdr3_nt: TGTGCCAGCAGCTTATCTGGGGTGAACTATGGCTACACCTTC; v_call: TRBV11-2; clone_size: many; d_call: -; j_call: TRBJ1-2
cdr3_aa: CASSFSVTEAFF; cdr3_nt: TGTGCCAGCAGCTTCAGCGTCACTGAAGCTTTCTTT; v_call: TRBV7-2; clone_size: once; d_call: -; j_call: TRBJ1-1
cdr3_aa: CASSPDYRASPHGYTF; cdr3_nt: TGTGCCAGCAGCCCAGATTACAGGGCTAGCCCTCATGGCTACACCTTC; v_call: TRBV7-9; clone_size: many; d_call: -; j_call: TRBJ1-2
cdr3_aa: CASSLSVRKGGYTF; cdr3_nt: TGTGCCAGCAGTTTATCGGTGCGGAAGGGTGGCTACACCTTC; v_call: TRBV28; clone_size: few; d_call: -; j_call: TRBJ1-2
cdr3_aa: CASSSTRVEAFF; cdr3_nt: TGTGCCAGCAGCTCGACGCGGGTTGAAGCTTTCTTT; v_call: TRBV7-2; clone_size: -; d_call: -; j_call: TRBJ1-1
cdr3_aa: CASSTRDTHSNQPQHF; cdr3_nt: TGTGCCAGCAGCACCCGGGACACACATAGCAATCAGCCCCAGCATTTT; v_call: TRBV6-1; clone_size: -; d_call: -; j_call: TRBJ1-5
cdr3_aa: CATSAYGSYGYTF; cdr3_nt: TGTGCCACCAGTGCGTACGGATCCTATGGCTACACCTTC; v_call: TRBV24-1; clone_size: -; d_call: -; j_call: TRBJ1-2
cdr3_aa: CASSSNRGFLYGYTF; cdr3_nt: TGTGCCAGCAGCTCAAACAGGGGTTTCCTTTATGGCTACACCTTC; v_call: TRBV5-4; clone_size: few; d_call: TRBD1; j_call: TRBJ1-2
cdr3_aa: CASSLPTGKADTQYF; cdr3_nt: TGTGCCAGCAGCTTACCCACAGGGAAGGCAGATACGCAGTATTTT; v_call: TRBV11-1; clone_size: -; d_call: -; j_call: TRBJ2-3
cdr3_aa: CASGLVGHHTQYF; cdr3_nt: TGTGCTAGTGGTTTGGTAGGCCACCATACGCAGTATTTT; v_call: TRBV12-5; clone_size: many; d_call: -; j_call: TRBJ2-3
cdr3_aa: CASSIAGRREAFF; cdr3_nt: TGTGCCAGTAGTATAGCCGGTCGTAGGGAAGCTTTCTTT; v_call: TRBV19; clone_size: -; d_call: -; j_call: TRBJ1-1
cdr3_aa: CASSVDGEAGYTF; cdr3_nt: TGTGCCAGCAGCGTAGATGGTGAGGCTGGCTACACCTTC; v_call: TRBV9; clone_size: -; d_call: -; j_call: TRBJ1-2
cdr3_aa: CSAREGGHTEAFF; cdr3_nt: TGCAGTGCTCGCGAAGGGGGGCACACTGAAGCTTTCTTT; v_call: TRBV20-1; clone_size: few; d_call: -; j_call: TRBJ1-1
cdr3_aa: CASRDLAGGQETQYF; cdr3_nt: TGTGCCAGCAGGGACCTAGCGGGGGGTCAAGAGACCCAGTACTTC; v_call: TRBV2; clone_size: few; d_call: TRBD2; j_call: TRBJ2-5
cdr3_aa: CASKPTGPNEKLFF; cdr3_nt: TGTGCCAGTAAACCGACAGGGCCCAATGAAAAACTGTTTTTT; v_call: TRBV12-3/TRBV12-4; clone_size: many; d_call: TRBD1; j_call: TRBJ1-4
cdr3_aa: CASSDPTKRADTQYF; cdr3_nt: TGTGCCTCCAGTGACCCCACAAAAAGGGCAGATACGCAGTATTTT; v_call: TRBV24-1; clone_size: -; d_call: -; j_call: TRBJ2-3
cdr3_aa: CASSSDRGRTGNTIYF; cdr3_nt: TGTGCCAGCAGCTCTGACAGGGGGAGGACTGGAAACACCATATATTTT; v_call: TRBV5-6; clone_size: many; d_call: TRBD1; j_call: TRBJ1-3
cdr3_aa: CSVEEGTGGRGYTF; cdr3_nt: TGCAGCGTTGAAGAGGGAACAGGGGGCCGGGGCTACACCTTC; v_call: TRBV29-1; clone_size: many; d_call: TRBD1; j_call: TRBJ1-2
cdr3_aa: CASSAPTGGGNEKLFF; cdr3_nt: TGTGCCAGCAGCGCACCGACAGGCGGCGGTAATGAAAAACTGTTTTTT; v_call: TRBV5-4; clone_size: many; d_call: -; j_call: TRBJ1-4
cdr3_aa: CASSVGQDPGNTIYF; cdr3_nt: TGTGCCAGTAGTGTTGGACAGGACCCTGGAAACACCATATATTTT; v_call: TRBV19; clone_size: -; d_call: TRBD1; j_call: TRBJ1-3
cdr3_aa: CASRPGLAAHPQYF; cdr3_nt: TGTGCCAGCAGACCGGGACTAGCGGCCCACCCGCAGTATTTT; v_call: TRBV7-2; clone_size: -; d_call: TRBD2; j_call: TRBJ2-3
cdr3_aa: CASSLGGLAGDTGELFF; cdr3_nt: TGTGCCAGCAGCTTAGGAGGACTAGCGGGAGACACCGGGGAGCTGTTTTTT; v_call: TRBV11-2; clone_size: once; d_call: TRBD2; j_call: TRBJ2-2
cdr3_aa: CSVETGPGDTQYF; cdr3_nt: TGCAGCGTTGAGACAGGGCCTGGAGATACGCAGTATTTT; v_call: TRBV29-1; clone_size: once; d_call: TRBD1; j_call: TRBJ2-3
cdr3_aa: CASSLTASNQPQYF; cdr3_nt: TGTGCCAGCAGCTTAACGGCGAGCAATCAGCCCCAGTACTTC; v_call: TRBV7-3; clone_size: -; d_call: -; j_call: TRBJ2-5
cdr3_aa: CASSPVVGRTTNEKLFF; cdr3_nt: TGTGCCAGCAGCCCCGTCGTGGGGAGGACAACTAATGAAAAACTGTTTTTT; v_call: TRBV7-8; clone_size: many; d_call: -; j_call: TRBJ1-4
cdr3_aa: CASSQQGGPGNTIYF; cdr3_nt: TGTGCCAGCAGTCAACAGGGGGGTCCTGGAAACACCATATATTTT; v_call: TRBV6-1; clone_size: many; d_call: TRBD1; j_call: TRBJ1-3
cdr3_aa: CASSFRPGLAGHSGANVLTF; cdr3_nt: TGTGCCAGCAGCTTTCGGCCTGGACTAGCGGGACACTCTGGGGCCAACGTCCTGACTTTC; v_call: TRBV11-2; clone_size: many; d_call: TRBD2; j_call: TRBJ2-6
cdr3_aa: CSARLAAGSSYEQYF; cdr3_nt: TGCAGTGCTAGGTTAGCGGCCGGGTCCTCCTACGAGCAGTACTTC; v_call: TRBV20-1; clone_size: -; d_call: -; j_call: TRBJ2-7
cdr3_aa: CASSDRPTGFGYGYTF; cdr3_nt: TGTGCCAGCAGTGACCGCCCTACAGGGTTCGGCTATGGCTACACCTTC; v_call: TRBV25-1; clone_size: few; d_call: -; j_call: TRBJ1-2
cdr3_aa: CASSLRTGGGYTF; cdr3_nt: TGTGCCAGCAGCTTACGGACAGGGGGCGGCTACACCTTC; v_call: TRBV7-6; clone_size: many; d_call: TRBD1; j_call: TRBJ1-2
cdr3_aa: CASSWGQGVYEQYF; cdr3_nt: TGTGCCAGCAGTTGGGGACAAGGAGTATACGAGCAGTACTTC; v_call: TRBV12-3/TRBV12-4; clone_size: many; d_call: -; j_call: TRBJ2-7
cdr3_aa: CASSLSPKETQYF; cdr3_nt: TGTGCCAGCAGCTTATCCCCTAAAGAGACCCAGTACTTC; v_call: TRBV7-2; clone_size: many; d_call: -; j_call: TRBJ2-5
cdr3_aa: CASRLGSWGEKLFF; cdr3_nt: TGTGCCAGCAGGCTGGGGTCTTGGGGTGAAAAACTGTTTTTT; v_call: TRBV6-1; clone_size: few; d_call: -; j_call: TRBJ1-4
cdr3_aa: CASTGAAEAFF; cdr3_nt: TGTGCCAGCACAGGGGCCGCTGAAGCTTTCTTT; v_call: TRBV2; clone_size: few; d_call: -; j_call: TRBJ1-1
cdr3_aa: CATSRSGRGYGYTF; cdr3_nt: TGTGCCACCAGCAGATCTGGAAGGGGCTATGGCTACACCTTC; v_call: TRBV15; clone_size: -; d_call: -; j_call: TRBJ1-2
cdr3_aa: CASSVRVSGEAFF; cdr3_nt: TGTGCCAGCAGTGTCAGGGTGTCAGGGGAAGCTTTCTTT; v_call: TRBV2; clone_size: -; d_call: -; j_call: TRBJ1-1
cdr3_aa: CATSRDRMGQPQHF; cdr3_nt: TGTGCCACCAGCAGAGATCGAATGGGGCAGCCCCAGCATTTT; v_call: TRBV15; clone_size: -; d_call: -; j_call: TRBJ1-5
cdr3_aa: CAWIGWTASVTIYF; cdr3_nt: TGTGCCTGGATTGGGTGGACAGCCAGTGTCACCATATATTTT; v_call: TRBV30; clone_size: -; d_call: -; j_call: TRBJ1-3
cdr3_aa: CASSQIAGGYNEQFF; cdr3_nt: TGTGCCAGCAGTCAGATAGCGGGAGGGTACAATGAGCAGTTCTTC; v_call: TRBV28; clone_size: few; d_call: TRBD2; j_call: TRBJ2-1
cdr3_aa: CAISGTESSYEQYF; cdr3_nt: TGTGCCATCAGTGGGACAGAGAGCTCCTACGAGCAGTACTTC; v_call: TRBV10-3; clone_size: -; d_call: -; j_call: TRBJ2-7
cdr3_aa: CASFLRGEQYF; cdr3_nt: TGTGCGTCATTTCTCAGGGGCGAGCAGTACTTC; v_call: TRBV12-3/TRBV12-4; clone_size: -; d_call: -; j_call: TRBJ2-7
cdr3_aa: CASSGRGQVTNSPLHF; cdr3_nt: TGTGCCAGCAGCGGTCGGGGGCAGGTCACCAATTCACCCCTCCACTTT; v_call: TRBV9; clone_size: -; d_call: -; j_call: TRBJ1-6
cdr3_aa: CASKVRQGRTYNSPLHF; cdr3_nt: TGTGCCAGCAAGGTCCGACAGGGTCGCACCTATAATTCACCCCTCCACTTT; v_call: TRBV28; clone_size: -; d_call: TRBD1; j_call: TRBJ1-6
cdr3_aa: CASSLSPERSLHF; cdr3_nt: TGTGCCAGCAGTTTATCCCCAGAACGGTCCCTCCACTTT; v_call: TRBV12-3/TRBV12-4; clone_size: many; d_call: -; j_call: TRBJ1-6
cdr3_aa: CASSVRDNLYEQYF; cdr3_nt: TGTGCCAGCAGCGTCCGGGACAACCTTTACGAGCAGTACTTC; v_call: TRBV2; clone_size: -; d_call: -; j_call: TRBJ2-7
cdr3_aa: CASSIRDEQYF; cdr3_nt: TGTGCCAGTAGTATAAGGGACGAGCAGTACTTC; v_call: TRBV19; clone_size: once; d_call: -; j_call: TRBJ2-7
cdr3_aa: CASSGPEQYF; cdr3_nt: TGTGCCAGCTCGGGGCCCGAGCAGTACTTC; v_call: TRBV2; clone_size: -; d_call: -; j_call: TRBJ2-7
cdr3_aa: CASSLTRGQPSYEQYF; cdr3_nt: TGCGCCAGCAGCTTGACCCGGGGCCAGCCGTCTTACGAGCAGTACTTC; v_call: TRBV5-1; clone_size: many; d_call: -; j_call: TRBJ2-7
cdr3_aa: CASSSRQGTSPQHF; cdr3_nt: TGTGCCAGCAGCTCCCGACAGGGTACGTCGCCCCAGCATTTT; v_call: TRBV14; clone_size: -; d_call: TRBD1; j_call: TRBJ1-5